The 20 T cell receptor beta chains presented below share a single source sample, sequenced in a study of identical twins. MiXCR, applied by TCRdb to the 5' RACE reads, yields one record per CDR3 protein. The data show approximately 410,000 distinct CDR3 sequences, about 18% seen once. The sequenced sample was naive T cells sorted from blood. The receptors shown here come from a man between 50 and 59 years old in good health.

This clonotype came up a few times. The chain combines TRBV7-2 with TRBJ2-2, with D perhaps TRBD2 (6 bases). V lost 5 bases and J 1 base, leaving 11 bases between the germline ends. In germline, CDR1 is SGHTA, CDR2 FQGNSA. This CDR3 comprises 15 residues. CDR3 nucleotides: TGTGCCAGCAGCCCGGCGGGGTTGAACACCGGGGAGCTGTTTTTT. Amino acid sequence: CASSPAGLNTGELFF.

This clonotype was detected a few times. CDR3 DNA sequence: TGTGCCAGCAGTTCAGGGACAGGGAGCGAGCAGTACTTC. Protein: CASSSGTGSEQYF. This chain links TRBV27 with TRBJ2-7, with 9 bases fitting TRBD1. The CDR3 length is 13 residues. Germline V gene sequence: CDR1 MNHEY, CDR2 SMNVEV (reference sequence). J gave up 6 bases and V 4 bases, and 4 bases lay outside the gene matches.

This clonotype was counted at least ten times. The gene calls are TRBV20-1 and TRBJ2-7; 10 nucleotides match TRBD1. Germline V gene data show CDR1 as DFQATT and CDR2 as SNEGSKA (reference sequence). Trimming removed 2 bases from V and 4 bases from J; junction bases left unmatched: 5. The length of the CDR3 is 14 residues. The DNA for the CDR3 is TGCAGTGCTAGAAACCCGGGACAGGGGTACGAGCAGTACTTC. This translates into CSARNPGQGYEQYF.

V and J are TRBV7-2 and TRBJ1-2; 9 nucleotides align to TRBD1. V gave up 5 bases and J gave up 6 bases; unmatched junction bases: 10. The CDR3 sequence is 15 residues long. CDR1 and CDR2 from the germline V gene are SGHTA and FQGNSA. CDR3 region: CASSLGQGSIHGYTF. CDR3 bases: TGTGCCAGCAGCCTAGGACAGGGGTCTATCCATGGCTACACCTTC.

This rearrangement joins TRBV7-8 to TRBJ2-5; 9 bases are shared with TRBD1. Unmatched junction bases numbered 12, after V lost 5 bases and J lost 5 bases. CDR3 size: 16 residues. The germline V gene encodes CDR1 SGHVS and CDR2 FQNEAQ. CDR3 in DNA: TGTGCCAGCAGCAGTTGGGAACAGGGGGCGGGGGAGACCCAGTACTTC. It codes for CASSSWEQGAGETQYF.

The CDR3 sequence: CASSQTGAYEQYF. As DNA, the CDR3 is TGTGCCAGCAGCCAAACGGGGGCGTATGAGCAGTACTTC. The gene calls are TRBV3-1 and TRBJ2-7, with D perhaps given as TRBD1 or TRBD2 (6 bases each). Per the germline V gene, CDR1 is LGHDT and CDR2 is YNNKEL (reference sequence). The CDR3 length is 13 residues. Trimming took 2 bases from V and 7 from J, leaving 12 bases between them.

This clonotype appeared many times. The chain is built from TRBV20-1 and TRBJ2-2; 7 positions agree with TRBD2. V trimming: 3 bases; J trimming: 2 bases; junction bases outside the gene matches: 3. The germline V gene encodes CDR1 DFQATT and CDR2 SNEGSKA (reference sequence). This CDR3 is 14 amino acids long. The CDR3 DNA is TGCAGTGCTAGCGGGGAGGGCAACACCGGGGAGCTGTTTTTT. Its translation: CSASGEGNTGELFF.

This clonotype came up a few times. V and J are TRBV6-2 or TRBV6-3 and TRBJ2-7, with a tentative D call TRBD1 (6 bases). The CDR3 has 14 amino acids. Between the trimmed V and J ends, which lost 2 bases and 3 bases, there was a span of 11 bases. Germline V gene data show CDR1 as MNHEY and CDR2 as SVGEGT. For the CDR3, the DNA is TGTGCCAGCAGTTACGAAGGGGGTTACTACGAGCAGTACTTC. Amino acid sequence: CASSYEGGYYEQYF.

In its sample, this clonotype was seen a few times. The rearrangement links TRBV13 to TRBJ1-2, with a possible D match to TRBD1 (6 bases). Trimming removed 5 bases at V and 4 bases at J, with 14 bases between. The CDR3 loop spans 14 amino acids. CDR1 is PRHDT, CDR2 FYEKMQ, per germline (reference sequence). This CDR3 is CASSVGRGLYGYTF. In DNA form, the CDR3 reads TGTGCCAGCAGCGTCGGCAGGGGCCTCTATGGCTACACCTTC.

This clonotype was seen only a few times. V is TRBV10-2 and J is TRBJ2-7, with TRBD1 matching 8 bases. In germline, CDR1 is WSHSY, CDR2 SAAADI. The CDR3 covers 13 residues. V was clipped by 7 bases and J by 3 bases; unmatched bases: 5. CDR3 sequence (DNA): TGCGCCAGCACGGACAGGGCGAACTACGAGCAGTACTTC. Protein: CASTDRANYEQYF.

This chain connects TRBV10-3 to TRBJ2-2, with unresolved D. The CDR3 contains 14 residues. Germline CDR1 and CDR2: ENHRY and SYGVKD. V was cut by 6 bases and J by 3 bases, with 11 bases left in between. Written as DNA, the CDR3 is TGTGCCATCAGGGAAGGGCTTCACACCGGGGAGCTGTTTTTT. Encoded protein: CAIREGLHTGELFF.

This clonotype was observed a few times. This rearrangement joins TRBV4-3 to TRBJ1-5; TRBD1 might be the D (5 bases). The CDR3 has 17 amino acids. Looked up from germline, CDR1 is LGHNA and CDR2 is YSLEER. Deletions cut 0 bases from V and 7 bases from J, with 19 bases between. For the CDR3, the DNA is TGCGCCAGCAGCCAAGATCGATCGGGGGGTTCGTACCAGCCCCAGCATTTT. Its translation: CASSQDRSGGSYQPQHF.

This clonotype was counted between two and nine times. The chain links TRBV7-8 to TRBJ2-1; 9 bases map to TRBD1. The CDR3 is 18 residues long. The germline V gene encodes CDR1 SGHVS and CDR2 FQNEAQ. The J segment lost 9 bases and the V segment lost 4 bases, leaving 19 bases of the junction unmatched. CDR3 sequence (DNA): TGTGCCAGCAGCTACCCCAGGTCAGGACAGGGGTATCTAGTTGAGCAGTTCTTC. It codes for CASSYPRSGQGYLVEQFF. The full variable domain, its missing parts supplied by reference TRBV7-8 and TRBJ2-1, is GAGVSQSPRYKVAKRGQDVALRCDPISGHVSLFWYQQALGQGPEFLTYFQNEAQLDKSGLPSDRFFAERPEGSVSTLKIQRTQQEDSAVYLCASSYPRSGQGYLVEQFFGPGTRLTVL.

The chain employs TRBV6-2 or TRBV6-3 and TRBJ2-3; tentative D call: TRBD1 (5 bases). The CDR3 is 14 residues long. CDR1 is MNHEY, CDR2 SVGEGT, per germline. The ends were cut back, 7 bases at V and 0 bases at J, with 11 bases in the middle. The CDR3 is CASKLTASTDTQYF. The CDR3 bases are TGTGCCAGCAAACTGACAGCTAGCACAGATACGCAGTATTTT.

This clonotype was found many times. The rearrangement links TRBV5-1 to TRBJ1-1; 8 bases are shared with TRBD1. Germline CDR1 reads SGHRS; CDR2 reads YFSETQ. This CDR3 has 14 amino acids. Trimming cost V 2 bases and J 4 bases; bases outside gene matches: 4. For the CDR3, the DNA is TGCGCCAGCAGCTTACAGGGGGGGAGCACTGAAGCTTTCTTT. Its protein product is CASSLQGGSTEAFF.

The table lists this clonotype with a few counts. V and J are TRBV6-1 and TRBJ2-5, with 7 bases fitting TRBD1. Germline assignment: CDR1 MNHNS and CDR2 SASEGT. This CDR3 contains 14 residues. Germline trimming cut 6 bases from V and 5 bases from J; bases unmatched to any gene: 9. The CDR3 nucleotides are TGTGCCAGCAGGGACAGGTGGGAGAAGGAGACCCAGTACTTC. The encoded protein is CASRDRWEKETQYF.

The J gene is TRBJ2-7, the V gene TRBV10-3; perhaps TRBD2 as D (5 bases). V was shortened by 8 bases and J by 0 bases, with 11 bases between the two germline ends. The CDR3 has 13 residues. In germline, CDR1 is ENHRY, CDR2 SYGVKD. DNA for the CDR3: TGTGCCATCGGACTCGACGGCTCCTACGAGCAGTACTTC. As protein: CAIGLDGSYEQYF.

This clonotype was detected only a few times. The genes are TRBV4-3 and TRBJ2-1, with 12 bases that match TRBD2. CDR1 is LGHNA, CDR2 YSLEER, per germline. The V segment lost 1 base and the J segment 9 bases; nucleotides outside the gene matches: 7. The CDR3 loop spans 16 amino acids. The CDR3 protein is CASSQGILAGGGEQFF. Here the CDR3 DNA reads TGCGCCAGCAGCCAAGGAATACTAGCGGGAGGAGGTGAGCAGTTCTTC.

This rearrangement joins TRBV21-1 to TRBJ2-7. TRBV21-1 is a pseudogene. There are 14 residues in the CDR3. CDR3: CASRDLTLSYEQYF. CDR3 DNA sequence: TGTGCCAGCAGAGACTTGACACTCTCCTACGAGCAGTACTTC.

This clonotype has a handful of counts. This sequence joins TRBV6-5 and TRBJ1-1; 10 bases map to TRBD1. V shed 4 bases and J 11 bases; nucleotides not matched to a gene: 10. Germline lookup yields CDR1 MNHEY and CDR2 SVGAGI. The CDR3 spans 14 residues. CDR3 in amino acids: CASSSSGTGEFAFF. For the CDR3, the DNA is TGTGCCAGCAGTTCATCCGGGACAGGGGAGTTTGCTTTCTTT.